This T cell receptor beta chain was captured in a study of cytomegalovirus exposure and HLA in healthy donors. As for the study in general: Membership in the Caucasian-associated ancestry cluster was found for about four fifths of approximately 380 genotyped donors. Overall study results and limits: Sequencing likely generated an artifact that appeared as a cluster of highly shared sequence variants.

Germline CDR1 and CDR2: SGHRS and YFSETQ. V was shortened by 4 bases and J by 4 bases, with 11 bases between the two germline ends. This CDR3 has 14 amino acids. The PCR made use of 60 Vbeta and 13 Jbeta primers. The assay was immunoSEQ multiplex PCR, and TCRdb's table has in-frame clones only and misses some. The sample carries approximately 110,000 clones, around two thirds recorded once. As concerns this clone: Its antigen is not identified.

Donors showed nominal health when sampled, although they likely had unrecorded immune exposures. The sequence was collected from a man younger than 45 in good health and CMV-seropositive. Sequencing was done on a sample of PBMCs. The genes are TRBV5-1 and TRBJ1-4; D remains ambiguous. The CDR3 here is CASSRDGLNEKLFF. The CDR3 DNA reads as TGCGCCAGCAGCCGTGACGGACTTAATGAAAAACTGTTTTTT.